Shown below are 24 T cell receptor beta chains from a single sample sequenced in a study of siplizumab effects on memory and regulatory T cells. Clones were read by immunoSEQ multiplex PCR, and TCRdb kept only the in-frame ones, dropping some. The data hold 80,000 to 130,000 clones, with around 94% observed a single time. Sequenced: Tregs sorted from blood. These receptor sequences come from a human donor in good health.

The CDR3 DNA follows: TGTGCCAGTAGGAGAAGACAGGTGGGGTATAGCACAGATACGCAGTATTTT. Its protein is CASRRRQVGYSTDTQYF. The chain combines TRBV19 with TRBJ2-3, with a possible D match to TRBD1 (6 bases). This CDR3 contains 17 residues. The V gene's germline CDR1 is LNHDA and CDR2 SQIVND (reference sequence). The V gene lost 6 bases and the J gene lost 0 bases, with 19 bases spanning the gap.

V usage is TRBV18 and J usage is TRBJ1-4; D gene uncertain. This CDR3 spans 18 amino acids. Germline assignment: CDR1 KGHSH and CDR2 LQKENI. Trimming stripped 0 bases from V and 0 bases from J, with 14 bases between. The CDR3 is CASSPPRILISTNEKLFF. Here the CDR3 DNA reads TGTGCCAGCTCACCACCGCGGATCCTCATCTCAACTAATGAAAAACTGTTTTTT.

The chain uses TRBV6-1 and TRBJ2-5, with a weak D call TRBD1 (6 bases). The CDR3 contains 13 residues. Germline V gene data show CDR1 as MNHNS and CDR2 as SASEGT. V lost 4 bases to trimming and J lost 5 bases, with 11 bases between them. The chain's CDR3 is CASSAGVVETQYF. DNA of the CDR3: TGTGCCAGCAGTGCAGGGGTGGTGGAGACCCAGTACTTC.

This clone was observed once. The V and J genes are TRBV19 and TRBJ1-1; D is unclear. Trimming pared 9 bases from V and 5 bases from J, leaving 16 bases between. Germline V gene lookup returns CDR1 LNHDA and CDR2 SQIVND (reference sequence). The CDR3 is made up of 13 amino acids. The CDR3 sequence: CASRPPLQTEAFF. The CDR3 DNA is TGTGCCAGCAGGCCCCCGCTGCAGACTGAAGCTTTCTTT.

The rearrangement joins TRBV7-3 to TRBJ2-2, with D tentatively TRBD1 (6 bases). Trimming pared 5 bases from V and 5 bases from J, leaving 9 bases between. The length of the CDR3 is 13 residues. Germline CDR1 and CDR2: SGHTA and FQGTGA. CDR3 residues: CASSRQATGELFF. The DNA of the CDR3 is TGTGCCAGCAGCAGACAGGCGACCGGGGAGCTGTTTTTT.

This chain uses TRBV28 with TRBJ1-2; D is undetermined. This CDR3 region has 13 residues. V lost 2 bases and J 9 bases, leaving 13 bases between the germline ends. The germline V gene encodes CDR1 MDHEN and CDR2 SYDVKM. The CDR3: CASSLIGRLSYTF. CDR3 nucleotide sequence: TGTGCCAGCAGTTTAATCGGCAGATTGAGCTACACCTTC.

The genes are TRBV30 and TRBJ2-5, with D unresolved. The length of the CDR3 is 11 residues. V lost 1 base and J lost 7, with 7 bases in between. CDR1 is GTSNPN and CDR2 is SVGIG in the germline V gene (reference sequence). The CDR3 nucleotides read TGTGCCTGGAGTGGATCCGTGACCCAGTACTTC. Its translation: CAWSGSVTQYF. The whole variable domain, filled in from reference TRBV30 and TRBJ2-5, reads SQTIHQWPATLVQPVGSPLSLECTVEGTSNPNLYWYRQAAGRGLQLLFYSVGIGQISSEVPQNLSASRPQDRQFILSSKKLLLSDSGFYLCAWSGSVTQYFGPGTRLLVL.

CDR3 in DNA: TGTGCCACCAGCAGGTACACTGAAGCTTTCTTT. Protein product: CATSRYTEAFF. The chain combines TRBV15 with TRBJ1-1; D uncertain. With 3 bases removed from V and 3 bases from J, the gap between germline ends came to 2 bases. Germline V gene data show CDR1 as LNHNV and CDR2 as YYDKDF (reference sequence). CDR3 length equals 11 residues.

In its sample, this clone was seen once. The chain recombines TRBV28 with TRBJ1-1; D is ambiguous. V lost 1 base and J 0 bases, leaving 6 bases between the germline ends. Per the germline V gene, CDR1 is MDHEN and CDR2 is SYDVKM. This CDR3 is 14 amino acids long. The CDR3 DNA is TGTGCCAGCAGTTTATCAGGTGTGAACACTGAAGCTTTCTTT. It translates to CASSLSGVNTEAFF.

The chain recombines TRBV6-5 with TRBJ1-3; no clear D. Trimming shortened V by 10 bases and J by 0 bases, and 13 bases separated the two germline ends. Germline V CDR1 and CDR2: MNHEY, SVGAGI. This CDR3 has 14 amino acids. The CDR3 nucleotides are TGTGCCACCGGGAATGTGGGCTCTGGAAACACCATATATTTT. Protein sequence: CATGNVGSGNTIYF.

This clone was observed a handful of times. The CDR3: CASSWTGGRKNTEAFF. As DNA, the CDR3 is TGCGCCAGCAGCTGGACAGGGGGCCGTAAGAACACTGAAGCTTTCTTT. V gene TRBV5-1 combines with J gene TRBJ1-1, with 11 bases lining up with TRBD1. J was trimmed by 1 base and V by 3 bases; bases with no gene match: 5. CDR3 length equals 16 residues. Germline V gene sequence: CDR1 SGHRS, CDR2 YFSETQ.

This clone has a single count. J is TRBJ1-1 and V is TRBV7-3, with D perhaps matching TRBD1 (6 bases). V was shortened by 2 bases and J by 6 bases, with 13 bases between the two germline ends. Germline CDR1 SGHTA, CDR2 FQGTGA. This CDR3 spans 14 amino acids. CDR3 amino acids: CASSLGGIGSEAFF. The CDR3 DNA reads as TGTGCCAGCAGCTTAGGGGGCATAGGTTCTGAAGCTTTCTTT.

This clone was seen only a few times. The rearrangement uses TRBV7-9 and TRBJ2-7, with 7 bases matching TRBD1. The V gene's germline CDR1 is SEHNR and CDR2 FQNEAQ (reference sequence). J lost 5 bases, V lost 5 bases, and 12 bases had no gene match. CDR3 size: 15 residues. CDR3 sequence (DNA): TGTGCCAGCAGCCGGAAGACAGGGCAAAGGGACGAGCAGTACTTC. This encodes CASSRKTGQRDEQYF.

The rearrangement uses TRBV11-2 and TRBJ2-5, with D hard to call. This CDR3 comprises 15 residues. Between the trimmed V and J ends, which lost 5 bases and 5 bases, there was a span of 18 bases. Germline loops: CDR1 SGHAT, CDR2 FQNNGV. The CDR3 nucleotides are TGTGCCAGCAGCCCTACCGGACGAGGCGAGGAGACCCAGTACTTC. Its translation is CASSPTGRGEETQYF.

The CDR3 is CASRWTESSYEQYF. The DNA for the CDR3 is TGTGCCAGCAGGTGGACAGAGAGCTCCTACGAGCAGTACTTC. The V gene is TRBV2, the J gene TRBJ2-7, with TRBD1 as a possible D gene (6 bases). This CDR3 spans 14 amino acids. CDR1 and CDR2 (germline): SNHLY, FYNNEI. V lost 6 bases, J lost 0 bases, and 12 bases lay in between.

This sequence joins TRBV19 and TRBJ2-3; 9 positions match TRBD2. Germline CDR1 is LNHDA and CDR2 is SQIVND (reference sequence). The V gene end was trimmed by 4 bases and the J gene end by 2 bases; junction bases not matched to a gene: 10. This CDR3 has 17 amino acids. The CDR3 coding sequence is TGTGCCAGTAGTAGGGGGATAGCGGGAGCGTTCACAGATACGCAGTATTTT. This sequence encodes CASSRGIAGAFTDTQYF. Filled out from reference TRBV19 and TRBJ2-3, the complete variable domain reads DGGITQSPKYLFRKEGQNVTLSCEQNLNHDAMYWYRQDPGQGLRLIYYSQIVNDFQKGDIAEGYSVSREKKESFPLTVTSAQKNPTAFYLCASSRGIAGAFTDTQYFGPGTRLTVL.

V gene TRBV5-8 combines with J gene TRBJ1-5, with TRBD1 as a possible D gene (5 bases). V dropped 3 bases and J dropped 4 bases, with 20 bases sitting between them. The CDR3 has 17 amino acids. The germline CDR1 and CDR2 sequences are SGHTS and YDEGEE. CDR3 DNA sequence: TGTGCCAGCAGCTCAACCAATTTGGGGGGTTGGAATCAGCCCCAGCATTTT. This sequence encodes CASSSTNLGGWNQPQHF.

As DNA, the CDR3 is TGTGCCTGGAGCCAGGCACCGTACGAGCAGTACTTC. Amino acid sequence: CAWSQAPYEQYF. V usage is TRBV30 and J usage is TRBJ2-7; no clear D gene. Germline CDR1 and CDR2: GTSNPN and SVGIG (reference sequence). The CDR3 runs 12 residues. V lost 3 bases to trimming and J lost 4 bases, with 10 bases between them.

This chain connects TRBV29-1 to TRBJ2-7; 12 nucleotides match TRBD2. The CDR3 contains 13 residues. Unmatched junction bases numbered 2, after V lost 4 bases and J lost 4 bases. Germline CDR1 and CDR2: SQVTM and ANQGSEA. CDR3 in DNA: TGCAGCGTTGGGGGACTAGCGGGTTACGAGCAGTACTTC. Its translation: CSVGGLAGYEQYF.

The CDR3 sequence: CASSLQTSGSTDTQYF. CDR3 DNA: TGTGCCAGCAGCTTGCAGACTAGCGGGAGCACAGATACGCAGTATTTT. J is TRBJ2-3 and V is TRBV7-8, with 10 bases lining up with TRBD2. Germline CDR1 is SGHVS and CDR2 is FQNEAQ. V lost 3 bases to trimming and J lost 0 bases; unmatched junction nucleotides: 3. CDR3 length equals 16 residues.

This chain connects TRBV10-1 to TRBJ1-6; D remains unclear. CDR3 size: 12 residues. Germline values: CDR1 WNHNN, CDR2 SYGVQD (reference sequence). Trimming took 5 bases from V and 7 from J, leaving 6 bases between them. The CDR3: CASSNANSPLHF. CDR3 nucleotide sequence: TGCGCCAGCAGTAATGCCAATTCACCCCTCCACTTT.

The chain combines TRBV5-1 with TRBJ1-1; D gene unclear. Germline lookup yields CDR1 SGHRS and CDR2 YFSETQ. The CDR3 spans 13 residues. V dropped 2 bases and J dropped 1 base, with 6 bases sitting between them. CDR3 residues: CASSFDGNTEAFF. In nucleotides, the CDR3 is TGCGCCAGCAGCTTTGATGGGAACACTGAAGCTTTCTTT.

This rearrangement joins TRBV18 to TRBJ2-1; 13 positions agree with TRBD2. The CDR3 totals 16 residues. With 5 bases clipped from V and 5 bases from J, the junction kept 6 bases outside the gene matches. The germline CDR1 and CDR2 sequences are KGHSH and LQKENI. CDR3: CASSGGLAGHNNEQFF. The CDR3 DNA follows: TGTGCCAGCTCAGGGGGACTAGCGGGACACAACAATGAGCAGTTCTTC.

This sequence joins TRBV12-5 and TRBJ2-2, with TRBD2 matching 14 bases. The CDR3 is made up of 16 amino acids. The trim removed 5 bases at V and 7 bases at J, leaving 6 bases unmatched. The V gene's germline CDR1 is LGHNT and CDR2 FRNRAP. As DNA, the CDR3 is TGTGCTAGTGGTCCGGGACTAGCGGGAGTGGGCGGGGAGCTGTTTTTT. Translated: CASGPGLAGVGGELFF.